A selection of T cell receptor beta chains follows, all from one sample in a study of T cells expressing NK-cell markers. Using the 5' RACE reads, TCRdb records one entry per CDR3 protein without DNA. The record lists 500,000 to 600,000 distinct CDR3 sequences, of which the ten most abundant hold 3% to 4.5%. Material: blood T cells: a sorted CD56 or NKG2C T cell subset, CD4+ or CD8+ T cells, or bulk PBMC T cells (not recorded which). The receptors derive from a man aged 18 to 30 in good health. Both conserved end residues are part of each CDR3. The order of the fields is J gene, V gene, CDR3 protein.

J gene: TRBJ2-7
V gene: TRBV6-1
CDR3 protein: CASTQTGTGGSGQYF

J gene: TRBJ2-3
V gene: TRBV20-1
CDR3 protein: CSARPGLAGGDTQYF

J gene: TRBJ2-2
V gene: TRBV7-7
CDR3 protein: CASSPSGGTGELFF

J gene: TRBJ1-4
V gene: TRBV18
CDR3 protein: CASSPGRRNEKLFF

J gene: TRBJ1-1
V gene: TRBV11-2
CDR3 protein: CASSLERLGTEAFF

J gene: TRBJ2-7
V gene: TRBV20-1
CDR3 protein: CSANSPFEQYF

J gene: TRBJ1-5
V gene: TRBV3-1
CDR3 protein: CASSLVPFQPQHF

J gene: TRBJ2-1
V gene: TRBV7-9
CDR3 protein: CASLRASGVSKQFF

J gene: TRBJ1-5
V gene: TRBV7-8
CDR3 protein: CASSPTGGAPSGQPQHF

J gene: TRBJ1-2
V gene: TRBV9
CDR3 protein: CASSVDSGAAANYGYTF

J gene: TRBJ2-2
V gene: TRBV12-3/TRBV12-4
CDR3 protein: CASSYQGTSSTGELFF

J gene: TRBJ2-7
V gene: TRBV28
CDR3 protein: CASTRDRGLSYEQYF

J gene: TRBJ2-1
V gene: TRBV7-2
CDR3 protein: CASSSSRFDEQFF

J gene: TRBJ1-1
V gene: TRBV5-1
CDR3 protein: CASSLAGQGAMWTEAFF

J gene: TRBJ1-3
V gene: TRBV6-5
CDR3 protein: CASSYRAVGNTIYF

J gene: TRBJ2-3
V gene: TRBV29-1
CDR3 protein: CSVPGPKSTDTQYF

J gene: TRBJ2-5
V gene: TRBV5-1
CDR3 protein: CASSLAGQGAQQETQYF

J gene: TRBJ2-3
V gene: TRBV29-1
CDR3 protein: CSPLLAGRHTDTQYF

J gene: TRBJ2-3
V gene: TRBV7-7
CDR3 protein: CASSLPADPTSTDTQYF

J gene: TRBJ2-5
V gene: TRBV28
CDR3 protein: CASSEPRGVQETQYF

J gene: TRBJ2-3
V gene: TRBV5-1
CDR3 protein: CASSSGLAGGGADTQYF

J gene: TRBJ1-1
V gene: TRBV27
CDR3 protein: CASSTDRGRSTEAFF

J gene: TRBJ2-1
V gene: TRBV14
CDR3 protein: CASSGGSSSYNEQFF

J gene: TRBJ2-3
V gene: TRBV29-1
CDR3 protein: CSVGAGRASTDTQYF

J gene: TRBJ2-1
V gene: TRBV24-1
CDR3 protein: CATGSEYNEQFF

J gene: TRBJ2-2
V gene: TRBV29-1
CDR3 protein: CSVDASLGTGELFF

J gene: TRBJ2-5
V gene: TRBV11-2
CDR3 protein: CASSLERQGNQETQYF

J gene: TRBJ2-1
V gene: TRBV28
CDR3 protein: CASSSPLAGVGNEQFF

J gene: TRBJ2-1
V gene: TRBV12-3/TRBV12-4
CDR3 protein: CASSFGTSGNEQFF

J gene: TRBJ1-1
V gene: TRBV4-3
CDR3 protein: CASSPLLDTEAFF

J gene: TRBJ2-6
V gene: TRBV10-1
CDR3 protein: CASSGLLHGSSGANVLTF

J gene: TRBJ2-1
V gene: TRBV5-1
CDR3 protein: CASSLGLGQSSYNEQFF

J gene: TRBJ1-1
V gene: TRBV7-8
CDR3 protein: CASSFILDSEAFF

J gene: TRBJ2-5
V gene: TRBV29-1
CDR3 protein: CSVEVGQQETQYF

J gene: TRBJ1-1
V gene: TRBV7-9
CDR3 protein: CASSFNHAEAFF

J gene: TRBJ2-7
V gene: TRBV5-1
CDR3 protein: CASSLEQGRPEQYF

J gene: TRBJ2-3
V gene: TRBV12-3/TRBV12-4
CDR3 protein: CASSPRLPTYGVDTQYF

J gene: TRBJ2-7
V gene: TRBV20-1
CDR3 protein: CSASVEGGYEQYF

J gene: TRBJ2-7
V gene: TRBV7-2
CDR3 protein: CASSSDRTPAREQYF

J gene: TRBJ2-2
V gene: TRBV4-2
CDR3 protein: CATTYEEGAPGELFF

J gene: TRBJ2-1
V gene: TRBV30
CDR3 protein: CAWRQSGNEQFF

J gene: TRBJ2-3
V gene: TRBV29-1
CDR3 protein: CSVQGVRTDTQYF

J gene: TRBJ1-5
V gene: TRBV12-3/TRBV12-4
CDR3 protein: CASRQTGGLGNQPQHF